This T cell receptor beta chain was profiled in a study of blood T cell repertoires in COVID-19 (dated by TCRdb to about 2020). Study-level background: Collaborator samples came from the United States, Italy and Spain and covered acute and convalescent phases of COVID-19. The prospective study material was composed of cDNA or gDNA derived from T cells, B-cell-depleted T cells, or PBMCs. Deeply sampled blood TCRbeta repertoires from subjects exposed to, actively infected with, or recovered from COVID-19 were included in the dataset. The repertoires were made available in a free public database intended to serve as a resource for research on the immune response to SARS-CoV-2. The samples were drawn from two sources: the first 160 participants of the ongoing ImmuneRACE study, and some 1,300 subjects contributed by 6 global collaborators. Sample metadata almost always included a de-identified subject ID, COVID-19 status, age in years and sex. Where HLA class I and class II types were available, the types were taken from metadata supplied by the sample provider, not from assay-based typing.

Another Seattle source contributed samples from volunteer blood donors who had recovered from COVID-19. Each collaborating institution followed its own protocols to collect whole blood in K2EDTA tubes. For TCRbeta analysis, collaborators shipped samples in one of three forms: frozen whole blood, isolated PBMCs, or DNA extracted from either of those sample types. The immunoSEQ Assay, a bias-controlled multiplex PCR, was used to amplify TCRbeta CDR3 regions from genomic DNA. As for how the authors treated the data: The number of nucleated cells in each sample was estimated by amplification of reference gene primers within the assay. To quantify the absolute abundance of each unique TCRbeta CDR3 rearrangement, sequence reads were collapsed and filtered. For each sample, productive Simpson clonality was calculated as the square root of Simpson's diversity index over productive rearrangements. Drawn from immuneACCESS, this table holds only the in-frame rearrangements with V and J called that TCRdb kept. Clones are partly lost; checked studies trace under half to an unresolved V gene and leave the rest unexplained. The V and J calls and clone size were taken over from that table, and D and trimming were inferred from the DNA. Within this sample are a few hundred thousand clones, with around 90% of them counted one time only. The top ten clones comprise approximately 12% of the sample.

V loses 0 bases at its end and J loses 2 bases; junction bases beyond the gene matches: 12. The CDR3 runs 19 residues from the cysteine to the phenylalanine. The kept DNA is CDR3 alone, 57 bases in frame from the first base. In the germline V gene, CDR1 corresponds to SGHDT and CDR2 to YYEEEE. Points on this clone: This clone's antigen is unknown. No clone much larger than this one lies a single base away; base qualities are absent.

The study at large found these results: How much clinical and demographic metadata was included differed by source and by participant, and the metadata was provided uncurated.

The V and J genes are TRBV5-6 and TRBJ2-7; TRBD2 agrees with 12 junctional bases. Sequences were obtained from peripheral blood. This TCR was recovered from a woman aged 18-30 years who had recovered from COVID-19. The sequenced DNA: TGTGCCAGCAGCTTGGAGATTTCGGGACTAGCGGGCGCAGCCTACGAGCAGTACTTC. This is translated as CASSLEISGLAGAAYEQYF.